This T cell receptor beta chain was identified during a study of blood T cell repertoires in COVID-19. Study details: The United States, Italy and Spain were the sources of the acute and convalescent COVID-19 samples. PBMCs, B-cell-depleted T cells, or T cells were the source of the cDNA or gDNA that made up the material.

Authors' methods: For nucleated cells, counts were estimated from reference gene primer amplification. Some clones are missing from TCRdb's copy, which holds only in-frame ones; the method was immunoSEQ multiplex PCR. The V and J calls and the clone size are those of that table, but D and trimming were determined from the DNA. The data hold 300,000 to 400,000 clones, with roughly 89% observed a single time. This CDR3 has 13 residues. V gave up 4 bases and J gave up 6 bases, with 15 bases separating them. Looked up from germline, CDR1 is SQVTM and CDR2 is ANQGSEA. V is TRBV29-1 and J is TRBJ2-5, with D possibly matching TRBD1 (6 bases). The sample comprised peripheral blood. The origin of this receptor is a woman aged 18-29 years who had recovered from COVID-19. CDR3 in amino acids: CSVVHRDGKTQYF. The DNA for the CDR3 is TGCAGCGTTGTGCACAGGGACGGGAAGACCCAGTACTTC. Complete variable domain (other parts from reference TRBV29-1 and TRBJ2-5): SAVISQKPSRDICQRGTSLTIQCQVDSQVTMMFWYRQQPGQSLTLIATANQGSEATYESGFVIDKFPISRPNLTFSTLTVSNMSPEDSSIYLCSVVHRDGKTQYFGPGTRLLVL.